These 5 T cell receptor beta chains were all obtained from the same sample, sequenced in a study of cytomegalovirus exposure and HLA in healthy donors. Here immunoSEQ multiplex PCR was the method, and the copy in TCRdb shows in-frame clones only, minus some. The sample gives about 330,000 clones, roughly 90% of which show up once; more than 0.9% is in the top ten. Source material: PBMCs. All receptors derive from a young woman in good health and CMV-seropositive.

This rearrangement joins TRBV15 to TRBJ2-1; 9 nucleotides match TRBD1. The length of the CDR3 is 22 residues. V dropped 0 bases and J dropped 4; count of bases not matched to a gene: 22. The germline V gene has CDR1 LNHNV and CDR2 YYDKDF (reference sequence). CDR3 sequence (DNA): TGTGCCACCAGCAGAGAGCTCTTGTCTGGGGGGACAGGGTTTGGCGGATACAATGAGCAGTTCTTC. The encoded protein is CATSRELLSGGTGFGGYNEQFF.

CDR3 sequence (DNA): TGTGCCAGCAGCGGGCGGGGGAAACTAAACACTGAAGCTTTCTTT. This codes for CASSGRGKLNTEAFF. This chain connects TRBV6-5 to TRBJ1-1; TRBD1 is a possible D gene (5 bases). The V and J ends lost 6 bases and 2 bases respectively, with 16 bases between them. Per germline, CDR1 MNHEY and CDR2 SVGAGI. This CDR3 contains 15 residues.

This rearrangement joins TRBV25-1 to TRBJ1-1; no clear D gene. This CDR3 has 13 residues. CDR1 is MGHDK and CDR2 is SYGVNS in the germline V gene. Between the trimmed V and J ends, which lost 3 bases and 10 bases, there was a span of 15 bases. CDR3 nucleotide sequence: TGTGCCAGCAGTGAGTCCTTAGGATCGTTAGCTTTCTTT. The encoded protein is CASSESLGSLAFF.

The chain is built from TRBV7-9 and TRBJ2-5; 9 bases are shared with TRBD1. Germline V gene lookup returns CDR1 SEHNR and CDR2 FQNEAQ (reference sequence). With V trimmed by 1 base and J by 4 bases, 4 bases remained unmatched. The CDR3 runs 15 residues. This CDR3 reads CASSLGQGVGETQYF. DNA of the CDR3: TGTGCCAGCAGCTTAGGACAGGGGGTGGGAGAGACCCAGTACTTC.

This clone was detected only once. This chain uses TRBV9 with TRBJ1-5; D is ambiguous. V was trimmed by 4 bases and J by 4 bases, leaving 9 bases between them. This CDR3 has 13 residues. Germline loops: CDR1 SGDLS, CDR2 YYNGEE. CDR3 in amino acids: CASSSGENQPQHF. CDR3 coding DNA: TGTGCCAGCAGCTCCGGCGAAAATCAGCCCCAGCATTTT.